The TCR beta chain under discussion was sequenced for a study of blood T cell repertoires in COVID-19. Overall study context: T cells, B-cell-depleted T cells, or PBMCs supplied cDNA or gDNA.

Original analysis: For nucleated cells, counts were estimated from reference gene primer amplification. The table came from immunoSEQ multiplex PCR; TCRdb's copy has only in-frame clones and leaves some out. The V and J calls and the clone size are those of that table, but D and trimming were determined from the DNA. The sample yields roughly 340,000 clones, 91% seen once. The V gene lost 4 bases and the J gene lost 3 bases, with 15 bases spanning the gap. This CDR3 is 15 amino acids long. The germline V gene encodes CDR1 SEHNR and CDR2 FQNEAQ (reference sequence). Sequences were obtained from peripheral blood. The sequence came from a young woman who had recovered from COVID-19. This chain uses TRBV7-9 with TRBJ1-1, with no clear D. The CDR3 sequence: CASSSDPQVYTEAFF. The CDR3 DNA is TGTGCCAGCAGCTCCGACCCCCAGGTTTACACTGAAGCTTTCTTT.